This T cell receptor (beta chain) was documented in a study of blood T cell repertoires in COVID-19. Study context: The origin of the acute and convalescent COVID-19 samples was the United States, Italy and Spain.

Germline V lookup: CDR1 ENHRY, CDR2 SYGVKD. V lost 3 bases, J lost 5 bases, and 4 bases stayed unmatched. The CDR3 consists of 15 residues. Per the original data handling: Estimated nucleated cell counts came from reference gene primer amplification. The method was immunoSEQ multiplex PCR; TCRdb's version includes in-frame clones alone and lacks a portion of them. V, J and clone size are those of that table, while D and trimming were read from the DNA. The sample has approximately 40,000 clones; about 91% are singletons. The source is a woman older than 75 with acute or convalescent COVID-19. The V gene is TRBV10-3, the J gene TRBJ2-1; 10 bases fit TRBD2. Material: peripheral blood. For the CDR3, the DNA is TGTGCCATCAGTGACAGCGGGGGGGAAAACAATGAGCAGTTCTTC. Translating it yields CAISDSGGENNEQFF.